One and the same sample provided the 6 T cell receptor beta chains below, sequenced in a study of shared clonotypes between healthy human individuals. The table came from immunoSEQ multiplex PCR; TCRdb's copy has only in-frame clones and leaves some out. This table holds more than 2 million clones, just over 90% found once. Terminally differentiated effector memory CD45RA+ cells were excluded from the naive CD8 cells, which were CD45RO-negative and positively selected for CCR7. Material for sequencing was naive CD8+ T cells from PBMCs. The receptor set was obtained from a man younger than 35 in good health. Some clones in this sample may be carry-over from other donors' samples.

The chain couples TRBV19 to TRBJ2-3; tentatively, D is TRBD2 (5 bases). CDR1 and CDR2 (germline): LNHDA, SQIVND (reference sequence). V lost 7 bases, J lost 4 bases, and 15 bases lay in between. The CDR3 contains 14 residues. The CDR3 here is CASKGVLYPDTQYF. CDR3 nucleotides: TGTGCCAGTAAGGGAGTCCTCTATCCAGATACGCAGTATTTT.

V is TRBV9 and J is TRBJ1-2; TRBD1 matches 9 bases. V lost 4 bases and J lost 3; bases outside the gene matches: 7. The CDR3 consists of 15 residues. CDR1 is SGDLS, CDR2 YYNGEE, per germline. The CDR3 bases are TGTGCCAGCAGCTGGAATACAGGGGGCGACTATGGCTACACCTTC. This sequence encodes CASSWNTGGDYGYTF.

The rearrangement uses TRBV9 and TRBJ2-7; 7 positions agree with TRBD1. This CDR3 has 13 amino acids. Losses at the gene ends were 4 bases for V and 4 bases for J; bases not matched to a gene: 5. Germline CDR1 is SGDLS and CDR2 is YYNGEE. The CDR3 reads CASSHRQGYEQYF. The CDR3 DNA reads TGTGCCAGCAGCCATCGACAGGGATACGAGCAGTACTTC.

This chain connects TRBV5-4 to TRBJ2-1; no firm D call. The germline gives CDR1 SGHNT, CDR2 YYREEE (reference sequence). Trimming left V 7 bases short and J 4 bases short, with 9 bases between. This CDR3 is built from 12 residues. As DNA, the CDR3 is TGTGCCAGCCACCTAGAATACAATGAGCAGTTCTTC. This gives the protein CASHLEYNEQFF.

This chain joins TRBV14 and TRBJ2-3; D not certain. CDR3 size: 16 residues. V lost 0 bases to trimming and J lost 2 bases, with 12 bases between them. The germline gives CDR1 SGHDN, CDR2 FVKESK. In DNA form, the CDR3 reads TGTGCCAGCAGCCAAGAAGGTGGCAGGACCACAGATACGCAGTATTTT. Protein sequence: CASSQEGGRTTDTQYF.

This chain connects TRBV7-8 to TRBJ1-2; the D gene is possibly TRBD1 (5 bases). CDR1 SGHVS and CDR2 FQNEAQ come from the germline V gene. The length of the CDR3 is 16 residues. V was trimmed by 3 bases and J by 1 base, leaving 15 bases between them. The CDR3 DNA is TGTGCCAGCAGCTTCGTCAGGGCCATTATTAACTATGGCTACACCTTC. Amino acid sequence: CASSFVRAIINYGYTF.